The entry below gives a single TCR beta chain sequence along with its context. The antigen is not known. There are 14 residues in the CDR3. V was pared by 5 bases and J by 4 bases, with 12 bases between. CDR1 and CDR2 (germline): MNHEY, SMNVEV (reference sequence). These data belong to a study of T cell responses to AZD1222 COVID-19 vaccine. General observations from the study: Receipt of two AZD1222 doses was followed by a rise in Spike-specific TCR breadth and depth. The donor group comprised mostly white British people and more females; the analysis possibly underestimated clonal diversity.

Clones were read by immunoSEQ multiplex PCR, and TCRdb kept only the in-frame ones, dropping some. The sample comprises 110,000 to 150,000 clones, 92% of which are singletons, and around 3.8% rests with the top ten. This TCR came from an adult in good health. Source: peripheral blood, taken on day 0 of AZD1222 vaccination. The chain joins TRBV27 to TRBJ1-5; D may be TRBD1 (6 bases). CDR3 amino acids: CASSRPGANQPQHF. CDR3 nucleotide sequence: TGTGCCAGCAGTCGACCGGGGGCTAATCAGCCCCAGCATTTT.